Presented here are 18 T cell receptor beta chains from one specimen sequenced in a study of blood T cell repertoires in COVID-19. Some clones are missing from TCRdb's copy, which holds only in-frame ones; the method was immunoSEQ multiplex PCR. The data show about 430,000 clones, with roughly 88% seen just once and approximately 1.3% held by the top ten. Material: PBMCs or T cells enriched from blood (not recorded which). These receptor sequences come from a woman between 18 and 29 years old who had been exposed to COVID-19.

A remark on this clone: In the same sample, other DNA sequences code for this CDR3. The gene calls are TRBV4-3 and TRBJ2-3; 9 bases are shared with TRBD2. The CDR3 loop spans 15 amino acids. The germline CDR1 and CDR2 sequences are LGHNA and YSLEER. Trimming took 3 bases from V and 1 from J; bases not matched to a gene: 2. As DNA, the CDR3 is TGCGCCAGCAGCCAGACTAGCGGACGCACAGATACGCAGTATTTT. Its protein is CASSQTSGRTDTQYF.

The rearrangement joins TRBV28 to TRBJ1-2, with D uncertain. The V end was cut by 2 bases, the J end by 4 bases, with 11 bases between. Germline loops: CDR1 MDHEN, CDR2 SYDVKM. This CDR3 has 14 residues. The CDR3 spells CASSLTDEAYGYTF. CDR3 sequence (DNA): TGTGCCAGCAGTTTAACCGACGAGGCCTATGGCTACACCTTC.

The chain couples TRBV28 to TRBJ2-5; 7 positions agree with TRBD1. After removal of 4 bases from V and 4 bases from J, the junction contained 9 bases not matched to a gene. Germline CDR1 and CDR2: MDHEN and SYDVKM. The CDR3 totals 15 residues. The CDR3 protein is CASSSLPTGRETQYF. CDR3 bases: TGTGCCAGCAGTTCGCTCCCGACAGGGAGAGAGACCCAGTACTTC.

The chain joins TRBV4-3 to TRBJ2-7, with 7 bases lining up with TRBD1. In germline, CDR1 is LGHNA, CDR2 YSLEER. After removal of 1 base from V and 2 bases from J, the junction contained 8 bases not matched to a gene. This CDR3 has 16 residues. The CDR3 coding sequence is TGCGCCAGCAGCCAAGTACCTGGACAGGCAGCCTACGAGCAGTACTTC. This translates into CASSQVPGQAAYEQYF.

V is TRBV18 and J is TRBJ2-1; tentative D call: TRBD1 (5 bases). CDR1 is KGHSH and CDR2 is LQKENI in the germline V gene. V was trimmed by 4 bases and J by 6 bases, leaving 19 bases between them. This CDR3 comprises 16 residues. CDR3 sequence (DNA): TGTGCCAGCTCACAATCTGCAGGGTCTATCATCAATGAGCAGTTCTTC. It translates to CASSQSAGSIINEQFF.

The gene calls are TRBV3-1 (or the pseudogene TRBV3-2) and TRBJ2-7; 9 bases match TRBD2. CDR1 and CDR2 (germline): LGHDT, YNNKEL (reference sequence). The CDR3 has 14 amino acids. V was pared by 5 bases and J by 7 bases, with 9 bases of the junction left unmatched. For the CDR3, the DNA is TGTGCCAGCAGCAAGGCGGGGGGGCTGCAGGAGCAGTACTTC. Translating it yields CASSKAGGLQEQYF.

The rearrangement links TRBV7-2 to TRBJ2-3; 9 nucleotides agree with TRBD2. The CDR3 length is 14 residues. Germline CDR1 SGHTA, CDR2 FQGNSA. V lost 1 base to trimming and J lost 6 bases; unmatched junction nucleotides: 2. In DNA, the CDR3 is TGTGCCAGCAGCTTAGGACTAGCGGCTGATACGCAGTATTTT. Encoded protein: CASSLGLAADTQYF. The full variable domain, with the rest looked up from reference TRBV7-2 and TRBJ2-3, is GAGVSQSPSNKVTEKGKDVELRCDPISGHTALYWYRQSLGQGLEFLIYFQGNSAPDKSGLPSDRFSAERTGGSVSTLTIQRTQQEDSAVYLCASSLGLAADTQYFGPGTRLTVL.

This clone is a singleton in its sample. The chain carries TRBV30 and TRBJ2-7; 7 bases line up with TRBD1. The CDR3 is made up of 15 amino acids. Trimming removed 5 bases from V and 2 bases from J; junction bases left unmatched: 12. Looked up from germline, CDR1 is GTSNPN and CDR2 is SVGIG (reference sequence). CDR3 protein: CAWLRRGQGAYEQYF. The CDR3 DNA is TGTGCCTGGCTCCGTAGGGGGCAGGGGGCCTACGAGCAGTACTTC. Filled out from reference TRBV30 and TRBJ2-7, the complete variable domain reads SQTIHQWPATLVQPVGSPLSLECTVEGTSNPNLYWYRQAAGRGLQLLFYSVGIGQISSEVPQNLSASRPQDRQFILSSKKLLLSDSGFYLCAWLRRGQGAYEQYFGPGTRLTVT.

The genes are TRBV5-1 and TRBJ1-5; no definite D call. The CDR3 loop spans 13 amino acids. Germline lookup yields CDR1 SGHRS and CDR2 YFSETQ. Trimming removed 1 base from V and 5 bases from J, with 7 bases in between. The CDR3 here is CASSLSVDQPQHF. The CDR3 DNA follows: TGCGCCAGCAGCTTGTCGGTCGATCAGCCCCAGCATTTT. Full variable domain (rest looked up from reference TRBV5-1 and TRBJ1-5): KAGVTQTPRYLIKTRGQQVTLSCSPISGHRSVSWYQQTPGQGLQFLFEYFSETQRNKGNFPGRFSGRQFSNSRSEMNVSTLELGDSALYLCASSLSVDQPQHFGDGTRLSIL.

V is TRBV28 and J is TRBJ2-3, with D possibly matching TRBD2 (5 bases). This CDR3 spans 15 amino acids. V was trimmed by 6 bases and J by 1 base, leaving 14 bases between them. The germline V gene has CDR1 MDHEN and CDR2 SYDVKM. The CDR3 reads CASSALARGTDTQYF. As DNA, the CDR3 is TGTGCCAGCAGCGCGCTCGCGAGGGGCACAGATACGCAGTATTTT. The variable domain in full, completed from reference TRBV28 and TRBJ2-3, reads DVKVTQSSRYLVKRTGEKVFLECVQDMDHENMFWYRQDPGLGLRLIYFSYDVKMKEKGDIPEGYSVSREKKERFSLILESASTNQTSMYLCASSALARGTDTQYFGPGTRLTVL.

The CDR3 is CASSESDSNNEQFF. DNA for the CDR3: TGTGCCAGCAGTGAATCGGACTCAAACAATGAGCAGTTCTTC. The genes are TRBV6-1 and TRBJ2-1, with a weak D call TRBD2 (5 bases). CDR1 MNHNS and CDR2 SASEGT come from the germline V gene. The CDR3 has 14 residues. V lost 2 bases, J lost 5 bases, and 10 bases lay in between.

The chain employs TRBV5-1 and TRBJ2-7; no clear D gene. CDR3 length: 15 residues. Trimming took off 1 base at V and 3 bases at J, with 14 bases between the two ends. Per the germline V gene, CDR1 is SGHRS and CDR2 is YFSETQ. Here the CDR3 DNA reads TGCGCCAGCAGCTTGTTGTCAAATAGTGACTACGAGCAGTACTTC. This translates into CASSLLSNSDYEQYF.

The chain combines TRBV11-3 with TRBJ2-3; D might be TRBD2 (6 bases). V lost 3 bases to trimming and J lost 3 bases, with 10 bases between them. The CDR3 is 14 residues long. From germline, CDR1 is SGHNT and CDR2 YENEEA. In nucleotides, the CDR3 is TGTGCCAGCAGCTTGGGGCGGGGAACAGATACGCAGTATTTT. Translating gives CASSLGRGTDTQYF.

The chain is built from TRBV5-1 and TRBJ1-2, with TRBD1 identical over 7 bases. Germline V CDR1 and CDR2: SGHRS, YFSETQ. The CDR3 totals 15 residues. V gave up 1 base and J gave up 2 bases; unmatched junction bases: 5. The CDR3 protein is CASSLTGEANYGYTF. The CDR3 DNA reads TGCGCCAGCAGCTTGACAGGGGAAGCGAACTATGGCTACACCTTC. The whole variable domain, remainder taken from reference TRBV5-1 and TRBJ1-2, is KAGVTQTPRYLIKTRGQQVTLSCSPISGHRSVSWYQQTPGQGLQFLFEYFSETQRNKGNFPGRFSGRQFSNSRSEMNVSTLELGDSALYLCASSLTGEANYGYTFGSGTRLTVV.

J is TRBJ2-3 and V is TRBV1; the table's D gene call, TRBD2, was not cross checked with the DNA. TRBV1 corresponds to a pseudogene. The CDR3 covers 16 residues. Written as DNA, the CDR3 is TGCACCAGCAGCCAACCGCCGGGACTTGACACAGATACGCAGTATTTT. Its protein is CTSSQPPGLDTDTQYF.

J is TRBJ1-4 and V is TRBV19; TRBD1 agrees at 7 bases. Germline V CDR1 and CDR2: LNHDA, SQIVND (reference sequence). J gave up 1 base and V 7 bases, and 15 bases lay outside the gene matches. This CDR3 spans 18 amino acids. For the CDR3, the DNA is TGTGCCAGTAACCCCGGGACAGCTCAGGGAGGAACTAATGAAAAACTGTTTTTT. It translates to CASNPGTAQGGTNEKLFF. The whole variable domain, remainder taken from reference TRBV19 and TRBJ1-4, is DGGITQSPKYLFRKEGQNVTLSCEQNLNHDAMYWYRQDPGQGLRLIYYSQIVNDFQKGDIAEGYSVSREKKESFPLTVTSAQKNPTAFYLCASNPGTAQGGTNEKLFFGSGTQLSVL.

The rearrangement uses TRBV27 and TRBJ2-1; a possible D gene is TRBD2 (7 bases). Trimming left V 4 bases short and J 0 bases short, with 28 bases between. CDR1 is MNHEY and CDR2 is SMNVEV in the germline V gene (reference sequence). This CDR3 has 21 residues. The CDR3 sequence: CASSSKPFMGGALASYNEQFF. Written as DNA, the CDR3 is TGTGCCAGCAGTTCAAAGCCGTTCATGGGGGGGGCCCTTGCCTCCTACAATGAGCAGTTCTTC.

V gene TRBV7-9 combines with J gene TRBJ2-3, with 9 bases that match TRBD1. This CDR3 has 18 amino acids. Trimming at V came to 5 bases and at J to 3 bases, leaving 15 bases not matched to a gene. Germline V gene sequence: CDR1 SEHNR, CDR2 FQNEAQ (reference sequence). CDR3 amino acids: CASSQGWITGGGTDTQYF. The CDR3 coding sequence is TGTGCCAGCAGCCAAGGTTGGATTACAGGGGGCGGAACAGATACGCAGTATTTT. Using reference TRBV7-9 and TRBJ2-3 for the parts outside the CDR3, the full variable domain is DTGVSQNPRHKITKRGQNVTFRCDPISEHNRLYWYRQTLGQGPEFLTYFQNEAQLEKSRLLSDRFSAERPKGSFSTLEIQRTEQGDSAMYLCASSQGWITGGGTDTQYFGPGTRLTVL.